One sample yielded the 17 T cell receptor beta chains listed below, sequenced in a study of blood T cells in healthy people across ages. A J-beta primer mix and a sample-barcoded 5' primer were used in a second PCR of about 6 to 12 cycles. TCRdb passed the 5' RACE reads through MiXCR, listing each CDR3 protein once. The profile shows over 600,000 distinct CDR3 sequences, roughly three fifths of them singletons. Specimen: blood. These receptors all come from a man aged 35 to 55 in good health.

This chain links TRBV29-1 with TRBJ2-5; TRBD1 matches 8 bases. CDR3 length: 13 residues. Trimming at V came to 1 base and at J to 6 bases, leaving 4 bases not matched to a gene. Per the germline V gene, CDR1 is SQVTM and CDR2 is ANQGSEA. The CDR3 nucleotides read TGCAGCGTTGAAGGACAGGGGAGGAAGACCCAGTACTTC. Its protein product is CSVEGQGRKTQYF.

This chain joins TRBV5-1 and TRBJ2-5; the match to TRBD2 covers 7 bases. The DNA end is more similar to TRBJ2-7, so the J call may be wrong. This CDR3 region has 20 residues. The germline gives CDR1 SGHRS, CDR2 YFSETQ. CDR3 amino acids: CASSLFALGLPQIRSGEQYF. For the CDR3, the DNA is TGCGCCAGCAGCTTGTTTGCTTTGGGACTACCCCAGATAAGATCGGGCGAGCAGTACTTC.

This clonotype was recorded a few times. The J gene is TRBJ2-7, the V gene TRBV7-2; D is undetermined. The CDR3 loop spans 14 amino acids. Trimming left V 5 bases short and J 0 bases short, with 11 bases between. Germline V gene sequence: CDR1 SGHTA, CDR2 FQGNSA. This CDR3 reads CASSPSPGSYEQYF. The CDR3 nucleotides read TGTGCCAGCAGCCCAAGTCCGGGCTCCTACGAGCAGTACTTC.

The chain carries TRBV12-3 or TRBV12-4 and TRBJ2-1; no clear D gene. V lost 4 bases, J lost 7 bases, and 8 bases lay in between. The CDR3 runs to 12 residues. This CDR3 is CASSSPANEQFF. The DNA of the CDR3 is TGTGCCAGCAGTTCTCCCGCGAATGAGCAGTTCTTC.

The chain combines TRBV11-2 with TRBJ2-4; TRBD1 aligns across 9 bases. The J call is doubtful: the DNA matches TRBJ2-7 better. This CDR3 has 13 amino acids. Germline loops: CDR1 SGHAT, CDR2 FQNNGV. CDR3: CASRADRGYEQYF. CDR3 bases: TGTGCCAGCAGAGCGGACAGGGGCTACGAGCAGTACTTC.

This clonotype was seen ten or more times. The chain recombines TRBV12-3 or TRBV12-4 with TRBJ2-1; TRBD2 matches at 8 bases. CDR3 length: 16 amino acids. After removal of 7 bases from V and 4 bases from J, the junction contained 12 bases not matched to a gene. The CDR3 DNA sequence: TGTGCCAGCACCCCCCACGCGGGGGGCCCTTACAATGAGCAGTTCTTC. The encoded protein is CASTPHAGGPYNEQFF.

This clonotype was detected a few times. A much more abundant neighbour one base away suggests this may be a read error. The J gene is TRBJ2-5, the V gene TRBV7-2, with a weak D call TRBD1 (5 bases). In germline, CDR1 is SGHTA, CDR2 FQGNSA. This CDR3 is 13 amino acids long. The V and J ends lost 10 bases and 11 bases respectively, with 23 bases between them. CDR3: CATSGRAMNEQYF. The CDR3 DNA reads TGTGCCACTTCGGGCAGGGCCATGAATGAGCAGTACTTC.

DNA of the CDR3: TGTGCCAGCAGGGGAGGAAACGAGCAGTACTTC. Protein product: CASRGGNEQYF. The chain is built from TRBV28 and TRBJ2-7; the D gene is possibly TRBD2 (6 bases). Germline lookup yields CDR1 MDHEN and CDR2 SYDVKM. V was clipped by 6 bases and J by 5 bases, with 8 bases between them. The CDR3 runs 11 residues.

CDR3 in amino acids: CASSLTSGADNEQYF. The CDR3 nucleotides are TGTGCCAGCAGCTTGACTAGCGGGGCGGACAATGAGCAGTACTTC. The V call is TRBV7-9, the J call TRBJ2-1; TRBD2 matches 11 bases. The J call is in doubt because the DNA end fits TRBJ2-7 better. CDR1 and CDR2 from the germline V gene are SEHNR and FQNEAQ (reference sequence). The CDR3 totals 15 residues.

This chain uses TRBV9 with TRBJ2-7; possibly TRBD1 or TRBD2 for D (5 bases each). Germline CDR1 and CDR2: SGDLS and YYNGEE. Between the trimmed V and J ends, which lost 0 bases and 1 base, there was a span of 11 bases. The CDR3 is 15 amino acids. The CDR3, as DNA: TGTGCCAGCAGCGTAGTGGGGACCCCGTCCTACGAGCAGTACTTC. Its translation: CASSVVGTPSYEQYF.

This clonotype was observed a handful of times. The J gene is TRBJ2-5, the V gene TRBV7-3; possible D gene TRBD1, 6 bases. The CDR3 is 14 residues long. In germline, CDR1 is SGHTA, CDR2 FQGTGA. Trimming cost V 3 bases and J 7 bases, with 15 bases left between them. CDR3 amino acids: CASSFSTGLGTQYF. CDR3 DNA sequence: TGTGCCAGCAGCTTTTCGACAGGCTTGGGGACCCAGTACTTC.

The chain joins TRBV5-1 to TRBJ2-2; D is undetermined. The CDR3 sequence is 15 residues long. The germline V gene has CDR1 SGHRS and CDR2 YFSETQ. V was cut by 2 bases and J by 3 bases, with 11 bases left in between. The CDR3 protein is CASSFKDADTGELFF. The CDR3 region has the DNA TGCGCCAGCAGCTTCAAGGATGCGGACACCGGGGAGCTGTTTTTT.

The V gene is TRBV3-1, the J gene TRBJ2-5; the D gene is possibly TRBD2 (5 bases). The germline V and J ends were trimmed by 4 bases and 2 bases, with 14 bases remaining between them. Germline-derived CDR1 and CDR2 are LGHDT and YNNKEL (reference sequence). The CDR3 sequence is 15 residues long. The CDR3 region is CASSPQPGEQETQYF. The CDR3 coding sequence is TGTGCCAGCAGCCCCCAACCCGGGGAACAAGAGACCCAGTACTTC.

The rearrangement links TRBV6-6 to TRBJ2-5; a weak D match, TRBD1 (6 bases). The germline V gene encodes CDR1 MNHNY and CDR2 SVGAGI (reference sequence). Trimming stripped 4 bases from V and 11 bases from J, with 17 bases between. The CDR3 is 13 amino acids. CDR3 in amino acids: CASSWDISDEQYF. The CDR3 nucleotides are TGTGCCAGCAGTTGGGACATCTCCGATGAGCAGTACTTC.

Remarks on this clonotype: An end of the junction does not agree with germline; a read error may underlie this. The chain links TRBV11-2 to TRBJ2-1; D unclear. Germline CDR1 and CDR2: SGHAT and FQNNGV. The CDR3 totals 14 residues. DNA of the CDR3: TGTGCCAGCATCTTATACGGAACCTACAATGAGCAGTTCTTC. Translating gives CASILYGTYNEQFF.

The CDR3, as DNA: TGTGCCAGCAGTGAATATGGGACGGGGGTGGAGTTCTTC. As protein: CASSEYGTGVEFF. The V gene is TRBV25-1, the J gene TRBJ2-1; D possibly corresponds to TRBD2 (6 bases). Germline V gives CDR1 MGHDK, CDR2 SYGVNS. Trimming removed 0 bases at V and 14 bases at J, with 14 bases between. The CDR3 is 13 residues long.

This clonotype was detected once. The chain employs TRBV12-3 or TRBV12-4 and TRBJ2-7, with D possibly being TRBD1 (6 bases). The J call may be wrong; the DNA end is better matched by TRBJ2-1. The CDR3 spans 12 residues. The CDR3 loop is CASRSTGSEQFF. The CDR3 nucleotides are TGTGCCAGCAGATCCACAGGGAGTGAGCAGTTCTTC.